This T cell receptor (beta chain) stems from a study of blood T cell repertoires in COVID-19. Across the whole study: Acute and convalescent COVID-19 specimens originated in the United States, Italy and Spain. PBMCs, B-cell-depleted T cells, or T cells were the source of the cDNA or gDNA that made up the material.

Authors' data handling: Using reference gene primer amplification, nucleated cell counts were estimated. Only in-frame clones appear in the TCRdb table, and some are missing; sequencing was by immunoSEQ multiplex PCR. V, J and clone size are taken as reported in that table, and D and trimming were inferred from the DNA itself. The sample has under 200,000 clones; 90% are singletons. The CDR3 runs to 15 residues. CDR1 and CDR2 from the germline V gene are SGHRS and YFSETQ. V lost 4 bases and J 8 bases, leaving 19 bases between the germline ends. The material sequenced was peripheral blood. The clonotype comes from a man aged 50 or older with acute or convalescent COVID-19. The chain couples TRBV5-1 to TRBJ2-1; the D gene is possibly TRBD2 (5 bases). The CDR3 nucleotides read TGCGCCAGCAGCCCCCGAGGGAGCGCGTCCGATGAGCAGTTCTTC. It specifies CASSPRGSASDEQFF.